This TCR beta chain was retrieved from a study of shared clonotypes between healthy human individuals. Turning to the study itself: Donor composition was a couple of women and a few men, aged 18 to 49. General study findings and limits: Blood was the only sampled material, and tissue repertoires likely differ.

Germline V lookup: CDR1 MNHNY, CDR2 SVGAGI (reference sequence). This CDR3 is 15 amino acids long. Trimming took off 2 bases at V and 6 bases at J, with 15 bases between the two ends. Researchers ran the assay at a deep level. This table comes from immunoSEQ multiplex PCR, and its TCRdb copy is limited to in-frame clones, with some not included. Of around 2,000,000 clones listed, less than 95% are singletons. CD45RO negativity and positive selection for CCR7 defined naive CD8 cells, a population that excluded terminally differentiated effector memory CD45RA+ cells. This clone was observed a single time. Its antigen is still unknown.

The sequencing input was naive CD8+ T cells sorted from blood. The TCR was taken from a man aged 18 to 35 in good health. The genes are TRBV6-6 and TRBJ2-3; possibly TRBD2 for D (5 bases). In nucleotides, the CDR3 is TGTGCCAGCAGTTACGTACGGGGTCCTATCGATACGCAGTATTTT. This sequence encodes CASSYVRGPIDTQYF.